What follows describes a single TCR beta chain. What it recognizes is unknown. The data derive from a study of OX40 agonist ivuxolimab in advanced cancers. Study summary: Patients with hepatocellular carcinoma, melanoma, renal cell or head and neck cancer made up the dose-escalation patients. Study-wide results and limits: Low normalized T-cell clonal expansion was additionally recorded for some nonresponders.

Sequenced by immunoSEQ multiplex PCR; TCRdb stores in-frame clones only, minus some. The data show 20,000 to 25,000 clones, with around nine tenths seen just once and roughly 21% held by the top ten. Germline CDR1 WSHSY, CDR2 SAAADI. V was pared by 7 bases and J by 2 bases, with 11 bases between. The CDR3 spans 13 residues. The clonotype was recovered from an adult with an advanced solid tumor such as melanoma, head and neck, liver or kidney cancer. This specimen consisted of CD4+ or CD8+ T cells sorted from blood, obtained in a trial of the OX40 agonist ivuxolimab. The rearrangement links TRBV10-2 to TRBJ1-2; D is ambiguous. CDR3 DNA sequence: TGCGCCAGCACACCACAGAGCAACTATGGCTACACCTTC. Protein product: CASTPQSNYGYTF.